The entry that follows covers one TCR beta chain sequence. The antigen it recognizes is unknown. A much larger clone differs by one base, so this may be a read error. This sample stems from a study of T cell repertoires in cytomegalovirus infection (dated by TCRdb to the late 2010s). For the wider study: Recently identified HLA-C-restricted CMV epitopes, whose presentation resists viral immunomodulation, were targeted by peptide stimulations together with well-studied HLA-B-restricted epitopes. Donor HLA type was relevant to the analysis, because carriage of CMV infection together with the matching HLA type was indicated by public TCR beta signatures. Findings and caveats that apply to the study as a whole: Cumulative frequency of public TCR beta family members discriminated carriers of CMV infection plus the relevant HLA type in this cohort and an independent 352-donor cohort. The ex vivo response was dominated by HLA-C-restricted CMV-specific TCR beta clonotypes, which also provided the single most frequent clonotype in two of eight donors.

From the germline V gene, CDR1 is SGHVS and CDR2 is FNYEAQ. From cysteine to phenylalanine, the CDR3 is 17 amino acids long. Just CDR3 DNA is preserved here, 51 bases in frame from base 1. The sample's treatment or condition, from its label and the paper: in vitro stimulation with specific CMV peptide epitopes to enrich CMV-specific T cells. The listed sequencing device is Illumina HiSeq 1500. TCRdb trimmed the raw reads at Q25, called clones with MiXCR and kept productive beta chains. For every CDR3 protein sequence, its rows merge into one entry that carries the most common genes and DNA. The sample has 900,000 to 950,000 distinct CDR3 sequences on record, approximately 31% of them singletons. Together, the top ten hold about an eighth of the sample.

The TCR was taken from a human donor in good health (CMV status not recorded). Some clones in this sample may be carry-over from other donors' samples. The chain couples TRBV7-6 to TRBJ2-1; TRBD2 fits 10 bases in the junction. The source material was cultured CD8+ T cells from PBMCs, sampled from culture after CMV antigen stimulation. The DNA sequence follows: TGTGTCAGCAGCGACCGGACTAGCGGTTTTGCTTTCAATGAGCAGTTCTTC. It translates as CVSSDRTSGFAFNEQFF.